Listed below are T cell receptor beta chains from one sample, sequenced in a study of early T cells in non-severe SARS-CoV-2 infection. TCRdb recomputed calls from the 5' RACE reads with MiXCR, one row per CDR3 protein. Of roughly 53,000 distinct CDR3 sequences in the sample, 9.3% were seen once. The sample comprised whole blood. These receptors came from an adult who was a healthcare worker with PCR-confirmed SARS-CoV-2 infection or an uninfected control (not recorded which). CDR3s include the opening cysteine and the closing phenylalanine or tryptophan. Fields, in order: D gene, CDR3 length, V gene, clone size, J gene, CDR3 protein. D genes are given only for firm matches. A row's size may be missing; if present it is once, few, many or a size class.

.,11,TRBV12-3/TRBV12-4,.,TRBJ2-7,CASSFGAEQYF
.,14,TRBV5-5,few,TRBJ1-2,CASSLEQGNYGYTF
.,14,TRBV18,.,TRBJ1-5,CASSPQGVNQPQHF
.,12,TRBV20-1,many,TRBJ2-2,CSARRGTGELFF
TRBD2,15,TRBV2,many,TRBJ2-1,CASSQLAGGVDEQFF
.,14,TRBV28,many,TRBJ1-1,CASSSPLMNTEAFF
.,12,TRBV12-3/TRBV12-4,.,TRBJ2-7,CASSRGGYEQYF
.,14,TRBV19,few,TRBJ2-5,CASSIDLWGETQYF
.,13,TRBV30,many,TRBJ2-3,CASSGPSTDTQYF
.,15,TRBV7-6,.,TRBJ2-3,CASSFLTTITDTQYF
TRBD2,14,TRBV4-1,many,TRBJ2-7,CASSQASGGYEQYF
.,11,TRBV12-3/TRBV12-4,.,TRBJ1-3,CASSLLNTIYF
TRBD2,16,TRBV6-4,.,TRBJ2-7,CASKGQYIAGAYEQYF
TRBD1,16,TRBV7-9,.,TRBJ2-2,CASSSPGQGAPRELFF
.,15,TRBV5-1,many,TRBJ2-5,CASSLADPIRETQYF
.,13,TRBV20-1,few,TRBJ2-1,CSVTSPDVHEQFF
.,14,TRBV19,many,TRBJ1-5,CASSIGQNNQPQHF
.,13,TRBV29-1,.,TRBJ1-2,CSVAGRRNYGYTF
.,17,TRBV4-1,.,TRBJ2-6,CASSPSTGASRANVLTF
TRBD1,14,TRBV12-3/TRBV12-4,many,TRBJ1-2,CASRGQGAAYGYTF
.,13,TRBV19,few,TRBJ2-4,CASSATGFSPQYF
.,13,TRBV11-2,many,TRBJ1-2,CASSSGDAYGYTF
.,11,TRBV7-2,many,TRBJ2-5,CASSIQVSQYF
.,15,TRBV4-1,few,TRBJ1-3,CASSQDLAGSNTIYF
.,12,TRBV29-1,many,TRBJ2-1,CSVEIHHNEQFF
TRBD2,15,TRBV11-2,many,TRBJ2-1,CASSLERGGSGEQFF
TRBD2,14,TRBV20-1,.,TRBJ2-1,CSALLAGGRDEQFF
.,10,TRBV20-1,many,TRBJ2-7,CSALWYEQYF
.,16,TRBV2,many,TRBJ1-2,CASSQGAYRPTYGYTF
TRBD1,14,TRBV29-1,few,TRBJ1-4,CSVLSQGAAEKLFF
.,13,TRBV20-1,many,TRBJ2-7,CSAHGLSSYEQYF
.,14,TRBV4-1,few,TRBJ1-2,CASSQEGRIYGYTF
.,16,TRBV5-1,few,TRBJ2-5,CASSSGSAGYQETQYF